Below, one T cell receptor (beta chain) is given with its context. One junction end disagrees with the germline gene, perhaps due to a read error. This CDR3 has 18 amino acids. CDR1 is SEHNR, CDR2 FQNEAQ, per germline (reference sequence). Original processing notes: Estimation of nucleated cell counts was performed using reference gene primer amplification. The protocol was immunoSEQ multiplex PCR, while the TCRdb copy is restricted to in-frame clones and leaves out a portion. V and J calls and clone size are as listed in that table; D and trimming were resolved from the DNA. The top ten clones hold 3.5% to 4% of a sample with hundreds of thousands of clones, around 84% of them seen once. The sample comes from a study of blood T cell repertoires in COVID-19.

The source of this sequence is a young woman with acute or convalescent COVID-19. The rearrangement joins TRBV7-9 to TRBJ2-1, with TRBD2 matching over 12 bases. The sample consisted of peripheral blood. Here the CDR3 reads CASSSPQTSGGSNNEQFF. The CDR3 coding sequence is TGTGCCAGCAGCTCGCCCCAGACTAGCGGGGGCTCCAACAATGAGCAGTTCTTC.